The sequence of this TCR beta chain was determined in a study of cytomegalovirus exposure and HLA in healthy donors. Study in general: Most genotyped donors, approximately 81% of about 400, had Caucasian-associated genetic ancestry. Study-level findings and limits: Overall, around 150 TCR beta chains were annotated as cytomegalovirus-associated. Later work showed greater clonal expansion in HLA-associated TCR beta chains than in equally common others.

The PCR contained 60 Vbeta and 13 Jbeta primers. Profiled with immunoSEQ multiplex PCR; TCRdb holds only in-frame clones, not every one. The table shows 200,000 or so clones, with about 80% occurring only once. This CDR3 region has 14 residues. CDR1 is SGHRS and CDR2 is YFSETQ in the germline V gene. As to this clone: Its antigen is currently unknown.

This sequence joins TRBV5-1 and TRBJ2-5, with 8 bases fitting TRBD1. The J call is doubtful: the DNA matches TRBJ2-7 better. The sample consisted of PBMCs. The TCR sequence derives from a woman under 30 in good health and CMV-seropositive. CDR3 protein: CASKGTGDSYEQYF. Here the CDR3 DNA reads TGCGCCAGCAAAGGGACAGGCGACTCCTACGAGCAGTACTTC.